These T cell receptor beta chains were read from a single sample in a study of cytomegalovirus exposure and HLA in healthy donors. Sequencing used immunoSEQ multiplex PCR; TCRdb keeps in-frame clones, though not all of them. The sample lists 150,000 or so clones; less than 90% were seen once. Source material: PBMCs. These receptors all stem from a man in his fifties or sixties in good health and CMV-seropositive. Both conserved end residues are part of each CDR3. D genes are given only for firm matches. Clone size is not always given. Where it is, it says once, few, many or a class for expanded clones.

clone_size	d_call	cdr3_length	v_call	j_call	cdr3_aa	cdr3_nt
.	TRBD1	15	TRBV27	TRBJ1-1	CASSSNRGRDTEAFF	TGTGCCAGCAGTTCCAACAGGGGACGGGACACTGAAGCTTTCTTT
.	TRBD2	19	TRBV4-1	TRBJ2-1	CASSQDKWLAVRVGNEQFF	TGCGCCAGCAGCCAAGATAAGTGGCTAGCGGTGCGAGTCGGTAATGAGCAGTTCTTC
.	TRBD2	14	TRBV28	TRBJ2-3	CASSGGGGADTQYF	TGTGCCAGCAGTGGGGGCGGGGGGGCGGATACGCAGTATTTT
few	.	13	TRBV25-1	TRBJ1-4	CASSEYSNEKLFF	TGTGCCAGCAGTGAATATAGTAATGAAAAACTGTTTTTT
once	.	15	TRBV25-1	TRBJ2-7	CASSEYNGRRYEQYF	TGTGCCAGCAGTGAATATAACGGGAGACGCTACGAGCAGTACTTC
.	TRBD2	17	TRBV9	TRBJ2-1	CASSVAPLGGRSNEQFF	TGTGCCAGCAGCGTAGCACCCCTGGGCGGGAGGAGTAATGAGCAGTTCTTC
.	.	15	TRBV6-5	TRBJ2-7	CASSYSAGSSYEQYF	TGTGCCAGCAGTTACTCCGCGGGAAGCTCCTACGAGCAGTACTTC
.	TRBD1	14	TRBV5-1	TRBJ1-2	CASSWDRANYGYTF	TGCGCCAGCAGCTGGGACAGGGCGAACTATGGCTACACCTTC
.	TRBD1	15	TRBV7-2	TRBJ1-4	CASSLARDRLMKLFF	TGTGCCAGCAGCTTAGCCCGGGACAGGTTGATGAAACTGTTTTTT
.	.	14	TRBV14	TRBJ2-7	CASSPAGGKFGQYF	TGTGCCAGCAGCCCAGCAGGGGGGAAGTTCGGGCAGTACTTC
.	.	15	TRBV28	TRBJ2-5	CASSWQASAPGTQYF	TGTGCCAGCAGTTGGCAGGCTAGCGCGCCGGGGACCCAGTACTTC
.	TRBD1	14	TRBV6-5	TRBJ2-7	CASSYRDRRYEQYF	TGTGCCAGCAGTTACAGGGACAGACGGTACGAGCAGTACTTC
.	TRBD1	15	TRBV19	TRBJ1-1	CASSPWTGPNTEAFF	TGTGCCAGTAGTCCATGGACAGGGCCGAACACTGAAGCTTTCTTT
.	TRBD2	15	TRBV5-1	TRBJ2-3	CASSFLSGVTDTQYF	TGCGCCAGCAGCTTTTTGAGCGGGGTCACAGATACGCAGTATTTT
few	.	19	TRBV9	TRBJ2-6	CASSVGGPTKTSGANVLTF	TGTGCCAGCAGCGTAGGCGGGCCCACCAAGACCTCTGGGGCCAACGTCCTGACTTTC
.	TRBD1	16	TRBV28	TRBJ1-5	CASNLQGADSNQPQHF	TGTGCCAGCAACCTCCAGGGGGCGGATAGCAATCAGCCCCAGCATTTT
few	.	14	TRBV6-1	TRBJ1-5	CASRGGSSNQPQHF	TGTGCCAGCAGAGGAGGTAGCAGCAATCAGCCCCAGCATTTT
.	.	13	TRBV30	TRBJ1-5	CAWSVGLDQPQHF	TGTGCCTGGAGTGTGGGACTTGATCAGCCCCAGCATTTT
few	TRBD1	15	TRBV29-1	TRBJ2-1	CSVKKQGNSYNEQFF	TGCAGCGTTAAAAAACAGGGGAACTCCTACAATGAGCAGTTCTTC
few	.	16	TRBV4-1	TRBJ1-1	CASSQGERVVNTEAFF	TGCGCCAGCAGCCAAGGAGAGAGGGTGGTGAACACTGAAGCTTTCTTT
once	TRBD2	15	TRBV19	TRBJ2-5	CASRVTSGRGETQYF	TGTGCCAGTAGGGTGACTAGCGGGAGAGGCGAGACCCAGTACTTC
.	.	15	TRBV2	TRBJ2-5	CASSEVPTAEETQYF	TGTGCCAGCAGTGAAGTTCCGACAGCCGAAGAGACCCAGTACTTC
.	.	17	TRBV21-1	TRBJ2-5	CASIAGTSGRAGETQYF	TGTGCCAGCATAGCCGGGACTAGCGGGAGGGCAGGCGAGACCCAGTACTTC
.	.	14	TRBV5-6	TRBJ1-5	CASSFRGGGQPQHF	TGTGCCAGCAGTTTCCGGGGGGGCGGTCAGCCCCAGCATTTT
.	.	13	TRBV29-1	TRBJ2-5	CSAGWGNGETQYF	TGCAGCGCCGGATGGGGCAATGGAGAGACCCAGTACTTC
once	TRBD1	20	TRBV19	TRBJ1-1	CATTQRRQGARIIGNTEAFF	TGTGCCACTACCCAGCGTCGACAGGGGGCGAGGATAATTGGGAACACTGAAGCTTTCTTT
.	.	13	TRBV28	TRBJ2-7	CASSQFGEYEQYF	TGTGCCAGCAGCCAATTTGGGGAGTACGAGCAGTACTTC
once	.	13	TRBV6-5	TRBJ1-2	CASSYGDLSGYTF	TGTGCCAGCAGTTACGGTGATCTTAGTGGCTACACCTTC
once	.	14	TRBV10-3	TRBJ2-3	CATARTLSTDTQYF	TGTGCCACGGCCCGGACTCTAAGCACAGATACGCAGTATTTT